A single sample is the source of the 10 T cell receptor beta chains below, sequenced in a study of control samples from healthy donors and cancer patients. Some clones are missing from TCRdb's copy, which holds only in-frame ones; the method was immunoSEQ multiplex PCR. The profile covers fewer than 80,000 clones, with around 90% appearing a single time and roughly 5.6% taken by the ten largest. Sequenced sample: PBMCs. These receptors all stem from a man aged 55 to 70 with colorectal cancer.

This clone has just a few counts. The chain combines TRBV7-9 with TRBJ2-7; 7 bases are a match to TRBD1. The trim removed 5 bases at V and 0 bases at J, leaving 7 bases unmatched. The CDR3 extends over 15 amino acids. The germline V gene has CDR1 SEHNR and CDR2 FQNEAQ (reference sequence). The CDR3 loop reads CASSTGTESSYEQYF. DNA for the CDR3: TGTGCCAGCAGCACTGGGACAGAGAGCTCCTACGAGCAGTACTTC.

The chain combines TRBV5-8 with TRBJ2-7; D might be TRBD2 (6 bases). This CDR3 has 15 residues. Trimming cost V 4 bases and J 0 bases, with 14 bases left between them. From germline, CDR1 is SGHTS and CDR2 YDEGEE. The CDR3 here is CASSPGAGTSYEQYF. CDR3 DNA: TGTGCCAGCAGCCCCGGGGCGGGGACCTCCTACGAGCAGTACTTC.

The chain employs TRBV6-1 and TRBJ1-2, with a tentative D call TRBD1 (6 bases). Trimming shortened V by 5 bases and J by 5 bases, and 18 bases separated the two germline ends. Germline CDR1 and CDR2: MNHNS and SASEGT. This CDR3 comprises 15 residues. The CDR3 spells CASSPRGGLGYGYTF. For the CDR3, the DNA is TGTGCCAGCAGTCCCCGGGGGGGCTTAGGGTATGGCTACACCTTC.

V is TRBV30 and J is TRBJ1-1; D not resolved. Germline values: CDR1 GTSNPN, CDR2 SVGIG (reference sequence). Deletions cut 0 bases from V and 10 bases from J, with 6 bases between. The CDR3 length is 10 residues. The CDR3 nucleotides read TGTGCCTGGAGTGTACCCCCAGCTTTCTTT. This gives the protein CAWSVPPAFF.

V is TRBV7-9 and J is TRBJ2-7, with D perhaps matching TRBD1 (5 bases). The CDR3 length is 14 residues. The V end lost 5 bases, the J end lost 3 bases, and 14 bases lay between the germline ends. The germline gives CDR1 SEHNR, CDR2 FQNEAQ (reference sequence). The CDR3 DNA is TGTGCCAGCAGCAGCCTAAACCAGGGCTACGAGCAGTACTTC. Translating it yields CASSSLNQGYEQYF.

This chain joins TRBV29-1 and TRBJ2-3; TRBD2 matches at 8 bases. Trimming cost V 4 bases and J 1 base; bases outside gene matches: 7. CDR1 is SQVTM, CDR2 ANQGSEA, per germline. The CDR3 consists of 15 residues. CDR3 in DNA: TGCAGCGTTGTTAAGCGGGGGTTCGGCACAGATACGCAGTATTTT. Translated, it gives CSVVKRGFGTDTQYF.

CDR3 DNA: TGTGCCAGCAGACAGGGGTTAGAGGAGCAGTTCTTC. It is translated as CASRQGLEEQFF. The chain recombines TRBV6-5 with TRBJ2-1; 7 bases are shared with TRBD1. The germline V gene has CDR1 MNHEY and CDR2 SVGAGI. Trimming took 6 bases from V and 10 from J; bases not matched to a gene: 6. This CDR3 is built from 12 residues.

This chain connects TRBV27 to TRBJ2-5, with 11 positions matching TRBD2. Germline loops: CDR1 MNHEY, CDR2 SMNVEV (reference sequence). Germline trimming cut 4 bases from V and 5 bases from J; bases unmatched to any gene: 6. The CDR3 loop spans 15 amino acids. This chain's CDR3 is CASSYTLAGVETQYF. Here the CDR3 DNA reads TGTGCCAGCAGTTACACACTAGCGGGGGTGGAGACCCAGTACTTC.

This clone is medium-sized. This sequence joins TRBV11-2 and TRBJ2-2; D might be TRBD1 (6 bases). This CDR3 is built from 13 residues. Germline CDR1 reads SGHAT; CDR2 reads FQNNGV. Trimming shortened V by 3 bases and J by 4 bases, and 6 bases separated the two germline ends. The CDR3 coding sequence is TGTGCCAGCAGCTTGGGGGCCACCGGGGAGCTGTTTTTT. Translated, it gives CASSLGATGELFF.

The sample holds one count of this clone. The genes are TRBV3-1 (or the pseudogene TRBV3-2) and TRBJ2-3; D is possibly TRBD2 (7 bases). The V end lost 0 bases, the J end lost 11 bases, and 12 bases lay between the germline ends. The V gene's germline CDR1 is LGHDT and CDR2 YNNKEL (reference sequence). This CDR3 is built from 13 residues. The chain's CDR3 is CASSQDGGARQYF. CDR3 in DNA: TGTGCCAGCAGCCAAGATGGGGGGGCACGGCAGTATTTT.